A single sample is the source of the 13 T cell receptor delta chains below, sequenced in a study of Vδ1+ human thymocytes. The template was reverse-transcribed extracted RNA. CDR3 amplicons came from multiplex PCR with pooled V-gene forward and constant-region reverse primers. TCRdb repeated clone calling on the multiplex PCR reads with CATT. This sample yields 45,000 to 75,000 delta-chain clones, of which around 16% are seen a single time; over 0.35% belongs to the top ten. These receptors' targets are unknown. Study-level results: Highly polyclonal TRG and TRD repertoires with Gaussian CDR3 length distributions appeared in thymus.

The sequencing sample was made of Vdelta1+ gamma-delta thymocytes from the thymus. This sample's subset: FACS-sorted CD3+ TCRalphabeta- TCRVdelta1+ TCRVdelta2- thymocytes. Every receptor here comes from a girl less than two years old who had congenital heart surgery.

The genes are TRDV1 and TRDJ1, with 10 bases aligning to TRDD3. Trimming at V came to 5 bases and at J to 0 bases, leaving 24 bases not matched to a gene. The CDR3 runs to 22 residues. Per the germline V gene, CDR1 is TSWWSYY and CDR2 is QGS. Here the CDR3 reads CALGLPSLVLRGIRGYTDKLIF. The CDR3 DNA is TGTGCTCTTGGGTTACCCTCACTGGTCCTACGGGGGATACGCGGGTACACCGATAAACTCATCTTT.

Of note for this clone: The sample has other DNA sequences that encode this CDR3 too. The chain carries TRDV1 and TRDJ1; D may be TRDD2 (6 bases). Between the trimmed V and J ends, which lost 0 bases and 3 bases, there was a span of 35 bases. Germline CDR1 reads TSWWSYY; CDR2 reads QGS. The CDR3 has 23 amino acids. The CDR3 sequence: CALGELARLPAPRGLPEADKLIF. The DNA of the CDR3 is TGTGCTCTTGGGGAACTAGCGAGACTTCCTGCCCCCCGGGGGTTGCCTGAAGCCGATAAACTCATCTTT.

This clone was detected only a few times. This rearrangement joins TRDV1 to TRDJ1; 8 bases are shared with TRDD3. Trimming at V came to 1 base and at J to 5 bases, leaving 12 bases not matched to a gene. CDR1 is TSWWSYY and CDR2 is QGS in the germline V gene. The CDR3 spans 17 residues. The CDR3 nucleotides read TGTGCTCTTGGGGAACCCTCTGAATGGGGGATGGAGGATAAACTCATCTTT. Translating gives CALGEPSEWGMEDKLIF.

This clone occurred a few times. V is TRDV1 and J is TRDJ1, with 10 bases matching TRDD3. Germline-derived CDR1 and CDR2 are TSWWSYY and QGS. This CDR3 contains 22 residues. Unmatched junction bases numbered 22, after V lost 0 bases and J lost 3 bases. The CDR3 DNA reads as TGTGCTCTTGGGGAACTTAGTGACGCACCTGGGGGATATAGGTTTTCGGCCGATAAACTCATCTTT. This sequence encodes CALGELSDAPGGYRFSADKLIF.

The sample holds a few counts of this clone. The rearrangement links TRDV1 to TRDJ1; TRDD3 agrees at 10 bases. With 0 bases clipped from V and 2 bases from J, the junction kept 21 bases outside the gene matches. The CDR3 totals 22 residues. Germline CDR1 reads TSWWSYY; CDR2 reads QGS. CDR3 amino acids: CALGELFLRPPEALGDTDKLIF. In DNA form, the CDR3 reads TGTGCTCTTGGGGAACTCTTCCTACGACCCCCCGAAGCACTGGGGGATACCGATAAACTCATCTTT.

The chain combines TRDV1 with TRDJ1, with 7 bases aligning to TRDD3. Germline CDR1 is TSWWSYY and CDR2 is QGS. This CDR3 comprises 22 residues. J was trimmed by 0 bases and V by 3 bases; bases with no gene match: 25. The chain's CDR3 is CALGESPNCRSRLGDYTDKLIF. The CDR3 DNA follows: TGTGCTCTTGGGGAGTCACCAAATTGTCGCTCTCGTTTGGGGGACTACACCGATAAACTCATCTTT.

This clone has more than one count but fewer than ten. The rearrangement joins TRDV1 to TRDJ1; a weak D match, TRDD3 (5 bases). The CDR3 has 17 residues. Trimming stripped 2 bases from V and 2 bases from J, with 18 bases between. Germline assignment: CDR1 TSWWSYY and CDR2 QGS. The CDR3 loop reads CALGEGSGTGSTDKLIF. CDR3 sequence (DNA): TGTGCTCTTGGGGAAGGGTCCGGTACTGGTTCAACCGATAAACTCATCTTT.

This chain joins TRDV1 and TRDJ1; D is possibly TRDD3 (9 bases). Germline loops: CDR1 TSWWSYY, CDR2 QGS. CDR3 length equals 19 residues. V was cut by 3 bases and J by 0 bases, with 23 bases left in between. CDR3 region: CALGDFLLGDVLYTDKLIF. For the CDR3, the DNA is TGTGCTCTTGGGGACTTCCTACTGGGGGACGTATTGTACACCGATAAACTCATCTTT.

The chain is built from TRDV1 and TRDJ1; no clear D gene. This CDR3 has 16 residues. The germline gives CDR1 TSWWSYY, CDR2 QGS. V was shortened by 2 bases and J by 10 bases, with 23 bases between the two germline ends. The DNA for the CDR3 is TGTGCTCTTGGGGAAGGTTGTCCCGAATCAGCGCAAGGACTCATCTTT. This codes for CALGEGCPESAQGLIF.

This clone was seen a few times. The V and J genes are TRDV1 and TRDJ1; 12 bases agree with TRDD3. Germline values: CDR1 TSWWSYY, CDR2 QGS. The CDR3 length is 18 residues. J gave up 2 bases and V 5 bases, and 12 bases lay outside the gene matches. The CDR3 loop reads CALGSLELGDTVTDKLIF. The CDR3 coding sequence is TGTGCTCTTGGGTCTCTAGAGCTGGGGGATACGGTGACCGATAAACTCATCTTT.

This clone turned up a few times. This chain joins TRDV1 and TRDJ1; D gene uncertain. The V gene lost 4 bases and the J gene lost 2 bases, with 8 bases spanning the gap. Germline assignment: CDR1 TSWWSYY and CDR2 QGS. The CDR3 length is 13 residues. The CDR3 sequence: CALGVTGTDKLIF. In nucleotides, the CDR3 is TGTGCTCTTGGGGTAACCGGAACCGATAAACTCATCTTT.

This clone occurred a few times. The chain carries TRDV1 and TRDJ1; 9 nucleotides agree with TRDD3. The J segment lost 2 bases and the V segment lost 4 bases, leaving 8 bases of the junction unmatched. This CDR3 has 16 amino acids. The V gene's germline CDR1 is TSWWSYY and CDR2 QGS. The CDR3 region is CALGAFWGMDTDKLIF. The CDR3 DNA reads as TGTGCTCTTGGGGCCTTCTGGGGGATGGATACCGATAAACTCATCTTT.

This chain connects TRDV1 to TRDJ1, with 10 bases fitting TRDD3. The CDR3 runs to 21 residues. Per germline, CDR1 TSWWSYY and CDR2 QGS. V shed 2 bases, J shed 0 bases, and the junction held 18 bases outside the gene matches. CDR3 loop: CALGEGGLPLTGGSHTDKLIF. The CDR3 DNA is TGTGCTCTTGGGGAAGGGGGCCTTCCCTTGACTGGGGGATCCCACACCGATAAACTCATCTTT.